This T cell receptor beta chain appears in the sequencing data of a study of T cells in Graves' hyperthyroidism and ophthalmopathy. Patients aged 18 to 65 had newly diagnosed hyperthyroidism that had lasted under 2 months. PBMCs were derived from about 10 ml fresh peripheral blood. This clonotype was detected only a few times. Its antigen is undetermined. General study results and limits: Blood shared most expanded thyroid clonotypes above 0.001.

In germline, CDR1 is SEHNR, CDR2 FQNEAQ (reference sequence). With V trimmed by 4 bases and J by 3 bases, 5 bases remained unmatched. The CDR3 sequence is 14 residues long. Researchers amplified the TCR beta CDR3 regions from RNA transcripts. HTBI primers were employed in a first-round RT-PCR of the TCR CDR3. TCRdb fed the multiplex PCR reads into MiXCR, producing one record per CDR3 protein. The sample lists under 450,000 distinct CDR3 sequences, about a sixth seen once, with less than 15% in the top ten. V gene TRBV7-9 combines with J gene TRBJ1-2, with 7 bases matching TRBD1. Sequenced input: blood. The clonotype was recovered from a woman aged 18-30 years with Graves' hyperthyroidism. CDR3 DNA sequence: TGTGCCAGCAGCTCGTACAGGGGTGACTATGGCTACACCTTC. Translating gives CASSSYRGDYGYTF.